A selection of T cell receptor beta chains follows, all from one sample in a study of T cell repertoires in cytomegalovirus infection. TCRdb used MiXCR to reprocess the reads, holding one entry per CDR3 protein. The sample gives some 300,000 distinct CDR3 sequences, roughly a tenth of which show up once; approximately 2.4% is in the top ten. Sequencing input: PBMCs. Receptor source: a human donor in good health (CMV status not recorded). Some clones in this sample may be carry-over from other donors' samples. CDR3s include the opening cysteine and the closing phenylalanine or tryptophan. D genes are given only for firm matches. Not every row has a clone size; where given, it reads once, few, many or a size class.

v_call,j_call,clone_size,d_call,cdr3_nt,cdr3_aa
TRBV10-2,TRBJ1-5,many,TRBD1,TGCGCCACCTGGGACAGGGCTGAAGGGAGCAATCAGCCCCAGCATTTT,CATWDRAEGSNQPQHF
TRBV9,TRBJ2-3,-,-,TGTGCCAGCAGCGTAGGAGTTACGCAGTATTTT,CASSVGVTQYF
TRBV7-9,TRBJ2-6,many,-,TGTGCCACCCCCTGGCTGGGGGCCAACGTCCTGACTTTC,CATPWLGANVLTF
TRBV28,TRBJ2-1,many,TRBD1,TGTGCCAGCAGTTTAGGGGACAGGGGGCCTGAGCAGTTCTTC,CASSLGDRGPEQFF
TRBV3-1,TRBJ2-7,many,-,TGTGCCAGCAGCCAAGGTGCGGGGAGCTCCTACGAGCAGTACTTC,CASSQGAGSSYEQYF
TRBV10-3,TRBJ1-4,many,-,TGTGCCATCAGTGGGGGCGGACTAAATGAAAAACTGTTTTTT,CAISGGGLNEKLFF
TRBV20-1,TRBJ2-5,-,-,TGCAGTGCTACCAGGGACGTCTGGGGGACCCAGTACTTC,CSATRDVWGTQYF
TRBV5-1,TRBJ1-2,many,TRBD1,TGCGCCAGCAGCCCACAGGGGGCCTATGGCTACACCTTC,CASSPQGAYGYTF
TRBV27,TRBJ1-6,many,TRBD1,TGTGCCAGCAGTTCCCCGACAGGGCGACTCAATTCACCCCTCCACTTT,CASSSPTGRLNSPLHF
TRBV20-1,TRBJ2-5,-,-,TGCAGTGCTATAGAGACGACAGAGACCCAGTACTTC,CSAIETTETQYF
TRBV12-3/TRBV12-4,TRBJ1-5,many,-,TGTGCCAGCACCATAGGGTACGGAAGCAATCAGCCCCAGCATTTT,CASTIGYGSNQPQHF
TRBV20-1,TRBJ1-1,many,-,TGCAGTGCTAGGGGGGTGGACACTGAAGCTTTCTTT,CSARGVDTEAFF
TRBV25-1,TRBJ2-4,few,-,TGTGCCAGCAGAGGCGCTGGGATTTACATTCAGTACTTC,CASRGAGIYIQYF
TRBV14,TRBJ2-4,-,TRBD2,TGTGCCAGCAGCCTCCGAACTAGCGACAGAGGGGACATTCAGTACTTC,CASSLRTSDRGDIQYF
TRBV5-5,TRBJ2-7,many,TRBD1,TGTGCCAGCAGCTGGCTCGGGACAGGGCCCTACGAGCAGTACTTC,CASSWLGTGPYEQYF
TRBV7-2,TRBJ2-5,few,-,TGTGCCAGCAGCCCCCCCGGCAGAGGAGAGACCCAGTACTTC,CASSPPGRGETQYF
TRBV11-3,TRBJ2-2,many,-,TGTGCCAGCAGCGTTACCGGGGCTTCGACCGGGGAGCTGTTTTTT,CASSVTGASTGELFF
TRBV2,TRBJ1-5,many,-,TGTGCCAGCACCGAACAGCATAGCAATCAGCCCCAGCATTTT,CASTEQHSNQPQHF
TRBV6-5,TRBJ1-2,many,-,TGTGCCAGCAGTTACTCGTCTGGAGTTGGCGGGCATGGCTACACCTTC,CASSYSSGVGGHGYTF
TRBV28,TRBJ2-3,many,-,TGTGCCAGCAGTTTACACGGGGGGCTCACAGATACGCAGTATTTT,CASSLHGGLTDTQYF
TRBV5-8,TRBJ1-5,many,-,TGTGCCAGCAGCTTGGTTAGTACGGGGCCCCAGCATTTT,CASSLVSTGPQHF
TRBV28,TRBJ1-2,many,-,TGTGCCAGCAGTTTATTCGCCAGGCAACAAGGCTACACCTTC,CASSLFARQQGYTF
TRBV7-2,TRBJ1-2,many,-,TGTGCCAGCAGCCCATTTGTGGAGGGAGAACGGGGCTACACCTTC,CASSPFVEGERGYTF
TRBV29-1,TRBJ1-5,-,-,TGCAGCGTTATTACAGGGAGCAATCAGCCCCAGCATTTT,CSVITGSNQPQHF
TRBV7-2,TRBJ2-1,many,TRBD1,TGTGCCAGCAGCTTCGACAGGGGGACCTACAATGAGCAGTTCTTC,CASSFDRGTYNEQFF
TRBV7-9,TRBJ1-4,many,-,TGTGCCAGCAGCCTTCCTTGGGTCAGCCCGGAAAAACTGTTTTTT,CASSLPWVSPEKLFF
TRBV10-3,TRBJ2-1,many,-,TGTGCCATCAGTGAGAGTTTGAATTTAAAATTCTTC,CAISESLNLKFF
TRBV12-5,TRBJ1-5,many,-,TGTGCTAGTGGTTCGTTAGATCAGCCCCAGCATTTT,CASGSLDQPQHF
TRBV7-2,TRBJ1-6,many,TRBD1,TGTGCCAGCAGCTTAGCGGGGACAGCTTTCCCACCCCTCCACTTT,CASSLAGTAFPPLHF
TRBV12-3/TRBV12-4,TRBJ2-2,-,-,TGTGCCAGCAGTTTGTTGAGTTCCGGGGAGCTGTTTTTT,CASSLLSSGELFF
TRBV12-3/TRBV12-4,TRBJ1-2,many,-,TGTGCCAGCAGACCAACAGAATTCTATGGCTACACCTTC,CASRPTEFYGYTF
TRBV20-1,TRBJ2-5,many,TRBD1,TGCAGTGCTAGCCGGACAGGGGGTCACGAGACCCAGTACTTC,CSASRTGGHETQYF
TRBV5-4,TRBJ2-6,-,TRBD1,TGTGCCAGCAGCAAAATGGACAGGTCTACTGGGGCCAACGTCCTGACTTTC,CASSKMDRSTGANVLTF
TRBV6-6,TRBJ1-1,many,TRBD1,TGTGCCAGCAGTTTCCGGACAGGGGGCACTGAAGCTTTCTTT,CASSFRTGGTEAFF
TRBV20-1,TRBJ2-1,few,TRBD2,TGCAGTGCTATCCAACGGGGGGTTTGGAATGAGCAGTTCTTC,CSAIQRGVWNEQFF
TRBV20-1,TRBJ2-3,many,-,TGCAGTGCTAGATCTCCAGCAGATACGCAGTATTTT,CSARSPADTQYF
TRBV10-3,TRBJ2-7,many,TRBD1,TGTGCCACCACGACAGGGGATCTTTTGAGCTACGAGCAGTACTTC,CATTTGDLLSYEQYF
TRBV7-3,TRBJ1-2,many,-,TGTGCCAGCAGCCAGGGACAACGGAACTATGGCTACACCTTC,CASSQGQRNYGYTF
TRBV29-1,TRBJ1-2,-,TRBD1,TGCAGCGTAGAGACAGGGGGCTTTGGTGGCTACACCTTC,CSVETGGFGGYTF
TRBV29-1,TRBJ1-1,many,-,TGCAGCGTTGAGGGCAGGGCGAACACTGAAGCTTTCTTT,CSVEGRANTEAFF
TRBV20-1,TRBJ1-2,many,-,TGCAGTGCTCCGCGGACCTGGACGGATGGCTACACCTTC,CSAPRTWTDGYTF
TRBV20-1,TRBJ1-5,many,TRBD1,TGCAGTGCTCGTCCCGGGACAGCAAATCAGCCCCAGCATTTT,CSARPGTANQPQHF
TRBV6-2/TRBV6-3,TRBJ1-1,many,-,TGTGCCAGCAGTTCCCTCCCGGGGCGTTCCCGAGAGAATGAAGCTTTCTTT,CASSSLPGRSRENEAFF